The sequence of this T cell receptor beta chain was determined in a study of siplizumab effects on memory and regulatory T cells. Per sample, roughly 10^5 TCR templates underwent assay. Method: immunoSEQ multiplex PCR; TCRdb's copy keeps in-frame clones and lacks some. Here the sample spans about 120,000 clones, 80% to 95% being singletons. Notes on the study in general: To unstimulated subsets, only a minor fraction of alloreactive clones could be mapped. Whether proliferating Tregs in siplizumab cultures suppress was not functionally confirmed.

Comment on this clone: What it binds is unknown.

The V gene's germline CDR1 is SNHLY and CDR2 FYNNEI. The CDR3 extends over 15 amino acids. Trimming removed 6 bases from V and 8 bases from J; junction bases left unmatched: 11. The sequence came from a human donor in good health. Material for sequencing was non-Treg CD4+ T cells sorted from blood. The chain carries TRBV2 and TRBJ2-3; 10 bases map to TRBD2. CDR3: CASSVASGGVITQYF. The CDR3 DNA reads TGTGCCAGCAGCGTAGCTAGCGGGGGTGTAATTACGCAGTATTTT. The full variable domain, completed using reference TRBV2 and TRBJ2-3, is EPEVTQTPSHQVTQMGQEVILRCVPISNHLYFYWYRQILGQKVEFLVSFYNNEISEKSEIFDDQFSVERPDGSNFTLKIRSTKLEDSAMYFCASSVASGGVITQYFGPGTRLTVL.